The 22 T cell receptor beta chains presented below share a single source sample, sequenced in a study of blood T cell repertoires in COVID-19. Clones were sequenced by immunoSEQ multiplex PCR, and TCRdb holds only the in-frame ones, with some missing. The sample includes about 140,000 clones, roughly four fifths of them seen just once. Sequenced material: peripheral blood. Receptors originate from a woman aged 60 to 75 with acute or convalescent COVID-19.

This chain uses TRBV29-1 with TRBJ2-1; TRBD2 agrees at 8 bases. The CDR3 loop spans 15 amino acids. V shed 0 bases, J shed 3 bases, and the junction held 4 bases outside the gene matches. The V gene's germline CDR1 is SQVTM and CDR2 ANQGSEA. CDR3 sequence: CSVEDLLAVYNEQFF. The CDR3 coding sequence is TGCAGCGTTGAAGATTTACTAGCGGTCTACAATGAGCAGTTCTTC.

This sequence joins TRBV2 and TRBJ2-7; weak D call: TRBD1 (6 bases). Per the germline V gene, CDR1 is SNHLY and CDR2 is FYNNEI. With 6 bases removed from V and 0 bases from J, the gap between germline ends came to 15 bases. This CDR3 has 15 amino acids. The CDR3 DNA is TGTGCCAGCAGGGTTGGGGGCGCGATCTCCTACGAGCAGTACTTC. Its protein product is CASRVGGAISYEQYF.

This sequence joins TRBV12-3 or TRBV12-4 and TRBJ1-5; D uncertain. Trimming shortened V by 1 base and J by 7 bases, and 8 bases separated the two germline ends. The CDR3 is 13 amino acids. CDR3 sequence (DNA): TGTGCCAGCAGTTTAGATGGGAGCCAGCCCCAGCATTTT. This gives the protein CASSLDGSQPQHF.

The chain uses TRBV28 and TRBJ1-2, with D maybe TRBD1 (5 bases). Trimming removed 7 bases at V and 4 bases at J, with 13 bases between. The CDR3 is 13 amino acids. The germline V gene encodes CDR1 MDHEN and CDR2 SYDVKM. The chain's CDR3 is CASTPGGSYGYTF. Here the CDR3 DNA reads TGTGCCAGCACCCCCGGGGGTTCCTATGGCTACACCTTC.

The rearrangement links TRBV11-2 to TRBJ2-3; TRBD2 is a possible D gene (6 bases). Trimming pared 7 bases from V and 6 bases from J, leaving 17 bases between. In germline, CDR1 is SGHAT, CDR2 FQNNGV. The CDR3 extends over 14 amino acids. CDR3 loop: CASTHWGDVDTQYF. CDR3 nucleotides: TGTGCCAGCACTCACTGGGGGGATGTGGATACGCAGTATTTT.

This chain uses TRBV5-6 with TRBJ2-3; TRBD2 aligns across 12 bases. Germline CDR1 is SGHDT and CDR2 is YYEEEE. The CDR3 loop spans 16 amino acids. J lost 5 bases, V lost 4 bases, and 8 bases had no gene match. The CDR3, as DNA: TGTGCCAGCAGCCAAAGACTAGCGGGAGTGGTAGATACGCAGTATTTT. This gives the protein CASSQRLAGVVDTQYF.

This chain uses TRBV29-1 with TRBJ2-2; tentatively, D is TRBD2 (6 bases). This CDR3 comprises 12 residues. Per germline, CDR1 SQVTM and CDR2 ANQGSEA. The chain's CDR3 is CTGRGITGELFF. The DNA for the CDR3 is TGCACGGGGCGGGGTATCACCGGGGAGCTGTTTTTT.

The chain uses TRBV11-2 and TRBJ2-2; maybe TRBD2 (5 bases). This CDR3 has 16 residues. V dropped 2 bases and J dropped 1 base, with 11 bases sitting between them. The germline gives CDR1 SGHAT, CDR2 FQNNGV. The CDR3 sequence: CASSLNGVQNTGELFF. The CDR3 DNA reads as TGTGCCAGCAGCTTAAACGGGGTCCAGAACACCGGGGAGCTGTTTTTT.

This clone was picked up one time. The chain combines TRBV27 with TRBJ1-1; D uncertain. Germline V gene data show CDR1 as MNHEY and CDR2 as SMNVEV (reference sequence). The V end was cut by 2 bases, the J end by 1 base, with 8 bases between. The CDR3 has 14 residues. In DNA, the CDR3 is TGTGCCAGCAGTTTAGGTGGGAGGAACACTGAAGCTTTCTTT. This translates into CASSLGGRNTEAFF.

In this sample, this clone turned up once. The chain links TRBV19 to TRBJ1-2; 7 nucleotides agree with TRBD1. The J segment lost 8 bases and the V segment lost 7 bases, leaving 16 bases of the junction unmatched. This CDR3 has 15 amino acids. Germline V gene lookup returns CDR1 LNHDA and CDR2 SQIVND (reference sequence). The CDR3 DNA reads TGTGCCAGTACCCAGTTGGGACAGCAGCTATTCGGCTACACCTTC. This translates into CASTQLGQQLFGYTF.

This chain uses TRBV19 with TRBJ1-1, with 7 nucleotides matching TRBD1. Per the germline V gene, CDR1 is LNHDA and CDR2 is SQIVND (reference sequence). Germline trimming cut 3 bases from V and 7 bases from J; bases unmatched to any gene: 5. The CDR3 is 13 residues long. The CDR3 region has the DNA TGTGCCAGTAGTATTTCGTCAGGGGGTGAAGCTTTCTTT. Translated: CASSISSGGEAFF. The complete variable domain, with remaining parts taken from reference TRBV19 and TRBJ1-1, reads DGGITQSPKYLFRKEGQNVTLSCEQNLNHDAMYWYRQDPGQGLRLIYYSQIVNDFQKGDIAEGYSVSREKKESFPLTVTSAQKNPTAFYLCASSISSGGEAFFGQGTRLTVV.

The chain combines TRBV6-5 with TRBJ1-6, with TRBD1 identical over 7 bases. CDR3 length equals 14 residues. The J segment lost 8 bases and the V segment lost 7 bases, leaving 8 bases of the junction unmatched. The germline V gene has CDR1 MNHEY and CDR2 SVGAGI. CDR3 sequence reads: CASILDRVYSPLHF. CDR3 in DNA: TGTGCCAGCATTCTAGACAGGGTGTATTCACCCCTCCACTTT.

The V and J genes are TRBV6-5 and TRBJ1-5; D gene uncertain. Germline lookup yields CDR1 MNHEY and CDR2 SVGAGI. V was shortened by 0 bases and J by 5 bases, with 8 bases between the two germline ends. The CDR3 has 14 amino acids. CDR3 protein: CASSYSNSDQPQHF. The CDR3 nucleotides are TGTGCCAGCAGTTACTCGAATTCGGATCAGCCCCAGCATTTT.

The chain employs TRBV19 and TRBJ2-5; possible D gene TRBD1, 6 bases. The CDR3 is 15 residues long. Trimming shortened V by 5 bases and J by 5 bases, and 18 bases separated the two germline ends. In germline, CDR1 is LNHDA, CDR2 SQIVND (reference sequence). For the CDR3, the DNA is TGTGCCAGTAGTCTAATTTCAGGGGCTTGGGAGACCCAGTACTTC. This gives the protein CASSLISGAWETQYF.

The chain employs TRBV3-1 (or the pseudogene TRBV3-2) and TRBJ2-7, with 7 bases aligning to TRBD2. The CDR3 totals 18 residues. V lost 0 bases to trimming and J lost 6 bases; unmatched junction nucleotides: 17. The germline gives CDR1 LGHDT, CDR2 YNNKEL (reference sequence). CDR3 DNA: TGTGCCAGCAGCCAAGATGTGACTAGCTGGCTTCGACCTACCGAGCAGTACTTC. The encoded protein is CASSQDVTSWLRPTEQYF.

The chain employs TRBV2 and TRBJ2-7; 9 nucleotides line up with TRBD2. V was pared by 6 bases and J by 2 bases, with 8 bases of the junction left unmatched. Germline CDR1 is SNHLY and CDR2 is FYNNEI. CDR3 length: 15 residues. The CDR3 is CASRPETSGPYEQYF. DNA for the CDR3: TGTGCCAGCAGACCGGAAACTAGCGGGCCCTACGAGCAGTACTTC. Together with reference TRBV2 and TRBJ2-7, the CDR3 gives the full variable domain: EPEVTQTPSHQVTQMGQEVILRCVPISNHLYFYWYRQILGQKVEFLVSFYNNEISEKSEIFDDQFSVERPDGSNFTLKIRSTKLEDSAMYFCASRPETSGPYEQYFGPGTRLTVT.

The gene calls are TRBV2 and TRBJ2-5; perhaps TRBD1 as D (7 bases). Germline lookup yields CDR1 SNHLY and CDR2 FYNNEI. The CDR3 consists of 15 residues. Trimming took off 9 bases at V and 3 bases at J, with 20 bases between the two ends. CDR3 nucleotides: TGTGCCAGATACCCCAGACAGGGAGGCAAAGAGACCCAGTACTTC. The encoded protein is CARYPRQGGKETQYF.

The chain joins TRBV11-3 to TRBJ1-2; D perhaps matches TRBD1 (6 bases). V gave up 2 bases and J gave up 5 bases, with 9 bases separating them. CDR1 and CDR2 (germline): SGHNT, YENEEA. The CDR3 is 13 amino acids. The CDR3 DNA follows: TGTGCCAGCAGCTTATTAACAGGGTATGGCTACACCTTC. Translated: CASSLLTGYGYTF.

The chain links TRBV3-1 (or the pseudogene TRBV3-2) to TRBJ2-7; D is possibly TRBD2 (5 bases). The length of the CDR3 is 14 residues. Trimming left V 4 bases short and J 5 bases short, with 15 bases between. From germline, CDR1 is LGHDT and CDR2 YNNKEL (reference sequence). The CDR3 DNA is TGTGCCAGCAGCCCCCTTTCTGGGAGACACGAGCAGTACTTC. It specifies CASSPLSGRHEQYF.

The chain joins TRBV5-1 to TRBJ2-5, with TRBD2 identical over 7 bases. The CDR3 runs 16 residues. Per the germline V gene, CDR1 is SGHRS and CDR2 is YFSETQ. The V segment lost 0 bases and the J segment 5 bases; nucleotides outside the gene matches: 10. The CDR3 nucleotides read TGCGCCAGCAGCTTGGTGCCAGGGACTAAGGAGGAGACCCAGTACTTC. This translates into CASSLVPGTKEETQYF.

This chain's CDR3 is CASRRTGLGNEKLFF. Written as DNA, the CDR3 is TGCGCCAGCAGACGAACAGGGCTGGGTAATGAAAAACTGTTTTTT. This chain uses TRBV4-1 with TRBJ1-4; the D gene is possibly TRBD1 (6 bases). CDR1 and CDR2 (germline): MGHRA, YSYEKL. CDR3 length equals 15 residues. V lost 6 bases to trimming and J lost 4 bases, with 15 bases between them.

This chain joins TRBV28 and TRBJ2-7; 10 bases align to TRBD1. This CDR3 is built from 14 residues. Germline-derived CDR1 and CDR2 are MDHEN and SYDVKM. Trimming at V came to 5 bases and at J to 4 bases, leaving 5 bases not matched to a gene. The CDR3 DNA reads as TGTGCCAGCAGTCGACAGGGGGCCGGGTACGAGCAGTACTTC. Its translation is CASSRQGAGYEQYF.